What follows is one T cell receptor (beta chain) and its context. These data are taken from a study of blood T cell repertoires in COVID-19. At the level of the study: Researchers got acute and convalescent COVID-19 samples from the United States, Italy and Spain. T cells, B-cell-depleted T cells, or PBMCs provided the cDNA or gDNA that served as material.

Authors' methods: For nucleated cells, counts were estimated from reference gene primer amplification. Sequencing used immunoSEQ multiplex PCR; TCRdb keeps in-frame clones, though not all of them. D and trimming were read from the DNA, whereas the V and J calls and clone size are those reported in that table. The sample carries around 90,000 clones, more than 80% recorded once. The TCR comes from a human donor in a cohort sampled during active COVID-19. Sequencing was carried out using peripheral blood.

CDR3 bases: TGTGCCACCAGCAGAGGATGGGGCCCAGATACGCAGTATTTT. This sequence encodes CATSRGWGPDTQYF. This chain connects TRBV15 to TRBJ2-3, with D possibly matching TRBD1 (5 bases). CDR3 length equals 14 residues. The germline gives CDR1 LNHNV, CDR2 YYDKDF (reference sequence). Trimming cost V 1 base and J 4 bases, with 9 bases left between them.